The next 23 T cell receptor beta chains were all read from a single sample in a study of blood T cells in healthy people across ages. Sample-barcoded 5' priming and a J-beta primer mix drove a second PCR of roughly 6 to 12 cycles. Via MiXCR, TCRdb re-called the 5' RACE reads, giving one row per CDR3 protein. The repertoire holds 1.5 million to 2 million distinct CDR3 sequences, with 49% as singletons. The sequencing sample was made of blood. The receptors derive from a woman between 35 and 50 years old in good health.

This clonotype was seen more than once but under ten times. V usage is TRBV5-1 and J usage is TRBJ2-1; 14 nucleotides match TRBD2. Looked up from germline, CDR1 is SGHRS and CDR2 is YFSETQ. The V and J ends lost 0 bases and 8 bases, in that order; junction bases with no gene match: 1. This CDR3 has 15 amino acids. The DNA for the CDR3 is TGCGCCAGCAGCTTGGTGACTAGCGGGGGGGATGAGCAGTTCTTC. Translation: CASSLVTSGGDEQFF.

The CDR3 DNA is TGTGCCAGCAGCTTAGGTGGTAGCGGGGGGCAACAAGAGACCCAGTACTTC. Encoded protein: CASSLGGSGGQQETQYF. The V and J genes are TRBV7-2 and TRBJ2-5; 10 nucleotides line up with TRBD2. This CDR3 has 17 amino acids. Germline V lookup: CDR1 SGHTA, CDR2 FQGNSA. The trim removed 1 base at V and 2 bases at J, leaving 7 bases unmatched.

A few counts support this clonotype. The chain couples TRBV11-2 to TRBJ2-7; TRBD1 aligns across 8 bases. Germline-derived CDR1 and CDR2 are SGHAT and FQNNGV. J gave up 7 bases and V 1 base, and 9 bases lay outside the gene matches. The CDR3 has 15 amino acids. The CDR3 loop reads CASSLGRTGKREQYF. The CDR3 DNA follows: TGTGCCAGCAGCTTAGGAAGGACAGGGAAGCGAGAGCAGTACTTC.

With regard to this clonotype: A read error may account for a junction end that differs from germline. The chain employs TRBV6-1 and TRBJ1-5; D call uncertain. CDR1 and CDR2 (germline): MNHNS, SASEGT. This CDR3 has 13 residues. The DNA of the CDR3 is TGTGCCAGCATAATGCAGTACAATCAGCCCCAGCAGTTT. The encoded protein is CASIMQYNQPQQF.

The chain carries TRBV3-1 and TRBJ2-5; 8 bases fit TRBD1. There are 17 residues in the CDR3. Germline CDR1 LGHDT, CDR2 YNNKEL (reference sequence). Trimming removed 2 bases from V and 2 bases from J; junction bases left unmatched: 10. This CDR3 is CASSQPGQGERQETQYF. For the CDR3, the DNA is TGTGCCAGCAGCCAACCAGGACAGGGAGAAAGACAAGAGACCCAGTACTTC.

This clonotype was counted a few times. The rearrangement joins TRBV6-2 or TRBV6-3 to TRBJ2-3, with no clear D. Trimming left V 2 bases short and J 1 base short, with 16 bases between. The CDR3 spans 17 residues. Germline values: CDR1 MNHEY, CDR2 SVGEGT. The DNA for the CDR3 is TGTGCCAGCAGTTACGCCTCTTGGGGTACTGGCACAGATACGCAGTATTTT. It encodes CASSYASWGTGTDTQYF.

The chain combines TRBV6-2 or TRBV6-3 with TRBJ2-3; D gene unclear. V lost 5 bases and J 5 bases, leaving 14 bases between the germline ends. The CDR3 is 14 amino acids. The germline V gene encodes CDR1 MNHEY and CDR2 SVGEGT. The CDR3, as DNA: TGTGCCAGCAGTCTCCAAGGGCCAGTAGATACGCAGTATTTT. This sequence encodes CASSLQGPVDTQYF.

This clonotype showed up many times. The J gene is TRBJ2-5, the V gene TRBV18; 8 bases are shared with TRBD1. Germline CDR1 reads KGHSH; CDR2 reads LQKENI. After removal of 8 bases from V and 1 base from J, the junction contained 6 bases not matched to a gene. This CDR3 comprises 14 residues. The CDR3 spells CASSRTGPQETQYF. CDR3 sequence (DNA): TGTGCCAGCAGCCGGACAGGGCCCCAAGAGACCCAGTACTTC.

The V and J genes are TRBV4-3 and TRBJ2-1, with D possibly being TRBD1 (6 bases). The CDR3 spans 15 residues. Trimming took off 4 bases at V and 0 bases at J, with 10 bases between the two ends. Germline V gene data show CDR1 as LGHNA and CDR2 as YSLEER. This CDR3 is CASSRVRGSYNEQFF. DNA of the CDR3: TGCGCCAGCAGCCGGGTCAGGGGCTCCTACAATGAGCAGTTCTTC.

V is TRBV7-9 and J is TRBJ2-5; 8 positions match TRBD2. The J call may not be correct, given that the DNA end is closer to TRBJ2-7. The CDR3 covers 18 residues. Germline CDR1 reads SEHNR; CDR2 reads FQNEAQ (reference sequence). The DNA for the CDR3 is TGTGCCAGCAGCTTAAGGATTGATGTTCAAACGCGGGGGGACGAGCAGTACTTC. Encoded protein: CASSLRIDVQTRGDEQYF.

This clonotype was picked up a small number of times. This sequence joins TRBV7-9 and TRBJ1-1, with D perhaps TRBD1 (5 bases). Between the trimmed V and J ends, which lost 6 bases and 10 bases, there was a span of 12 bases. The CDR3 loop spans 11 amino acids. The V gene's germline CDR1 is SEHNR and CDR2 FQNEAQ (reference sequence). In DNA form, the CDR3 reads TGTGCCAGCAGTCCCGGGACGCGAGCTTTCTTT. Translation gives CASSPGTRAFF.

CDR3 protein: CASSLARIRRESIQYF. Here the CDR3 DNA reads TGTGCCAGCAGCTTAGCGCGGATTCGGAGGGAGTCTATCCAGTACTTC. The V call is TRBV7-2, the J call TRBJ2-5, with D possibly matching TRBD2 (6 bases). From germline, CDR1 is SGHTA and CDR2 FQGNSA. Trimming stripped 0 bases from V and 10 bases from J, with 21 bases between. The CDR3 sequence is 16 residues long.

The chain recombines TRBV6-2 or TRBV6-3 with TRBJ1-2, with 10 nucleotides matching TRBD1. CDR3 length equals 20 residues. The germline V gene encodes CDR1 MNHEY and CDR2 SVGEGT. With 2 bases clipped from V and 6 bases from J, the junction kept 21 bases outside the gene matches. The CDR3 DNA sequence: TGTGCCAGCAGTTACAGAGGCGCCCTACCGTTGACGGGACAGGGGAATGGCTACACCTTC. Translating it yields CASSYRGALPLTGQGNGYTF.

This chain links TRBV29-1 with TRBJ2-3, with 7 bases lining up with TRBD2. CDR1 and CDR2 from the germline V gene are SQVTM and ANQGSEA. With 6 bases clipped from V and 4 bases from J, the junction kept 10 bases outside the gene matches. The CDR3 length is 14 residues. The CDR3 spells CSVGWGGDSDTQYF. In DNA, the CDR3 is TGCAGCGTGGGCTGGGGGGGAGACTCAGATACGCAGTATTTT.

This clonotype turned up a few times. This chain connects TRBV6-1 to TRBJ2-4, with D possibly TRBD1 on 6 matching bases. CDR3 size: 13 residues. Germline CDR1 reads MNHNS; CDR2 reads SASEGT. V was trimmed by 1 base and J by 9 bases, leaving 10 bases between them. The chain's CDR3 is CASSEDRVSIQYF. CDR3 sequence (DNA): TGTGCCAGCAGTGAAGACAGGGTTAGCATTCAGTACTTC.

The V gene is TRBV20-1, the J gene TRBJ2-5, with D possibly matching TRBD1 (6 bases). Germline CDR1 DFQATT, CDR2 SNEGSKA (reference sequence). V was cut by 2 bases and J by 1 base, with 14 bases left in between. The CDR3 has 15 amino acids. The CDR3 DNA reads TGCAGTGCTAGAATAGGGGGAGCGGTCCAAGAGACCCAGTACTTC. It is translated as CSARIGGAVQETQYF.

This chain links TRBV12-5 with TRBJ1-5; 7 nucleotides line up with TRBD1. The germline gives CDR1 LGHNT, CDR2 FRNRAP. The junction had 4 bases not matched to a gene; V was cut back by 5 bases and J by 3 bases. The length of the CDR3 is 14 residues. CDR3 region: CASGAGGVNQPQHF. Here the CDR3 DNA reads TGTGCTAGTGGTGCAGGGGGAGTCAATCAGCCCCAGCATTTT.

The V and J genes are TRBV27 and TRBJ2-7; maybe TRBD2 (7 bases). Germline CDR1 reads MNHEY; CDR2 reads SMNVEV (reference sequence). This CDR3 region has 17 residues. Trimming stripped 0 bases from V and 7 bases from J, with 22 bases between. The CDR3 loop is CASSLSGAGATYNEQYF. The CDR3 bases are TGTGCCAGCAGTTTATCGGGGGCGGGGGCAACCTACAATGAGCAGTACTTC.

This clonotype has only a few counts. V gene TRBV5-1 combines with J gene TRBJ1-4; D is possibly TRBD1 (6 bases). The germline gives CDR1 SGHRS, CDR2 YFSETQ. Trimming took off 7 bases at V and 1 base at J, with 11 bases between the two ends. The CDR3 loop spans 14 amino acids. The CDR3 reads CASGEGVTNEKLFF. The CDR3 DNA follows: TGCGCCAGCGGAGAGGGGGTAACTAATGAAAAACTGTTTTTT.

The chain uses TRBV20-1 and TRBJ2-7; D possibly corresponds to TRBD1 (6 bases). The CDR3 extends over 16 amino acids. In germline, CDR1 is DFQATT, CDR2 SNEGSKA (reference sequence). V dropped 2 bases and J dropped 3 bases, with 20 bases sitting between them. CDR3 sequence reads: CSARPAGGQRGYEQYF. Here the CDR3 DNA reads TGCAGTGCTAGACCTGCGGGTGGACAGCGAGGCTACGAGCAGTACTTC.

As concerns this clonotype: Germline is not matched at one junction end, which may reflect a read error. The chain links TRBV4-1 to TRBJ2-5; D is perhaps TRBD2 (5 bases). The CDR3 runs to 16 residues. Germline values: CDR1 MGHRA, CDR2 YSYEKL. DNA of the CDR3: TGCGCCAGCAGCCAAGGTGACCGGGAAGCTGAAGATACCCAGTACTTC. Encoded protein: CASSQGDREAEDTQYF.

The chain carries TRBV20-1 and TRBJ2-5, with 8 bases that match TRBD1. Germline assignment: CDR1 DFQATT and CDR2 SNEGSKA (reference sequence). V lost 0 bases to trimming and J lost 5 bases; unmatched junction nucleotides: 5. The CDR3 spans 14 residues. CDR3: CSARDWTGKETQYF. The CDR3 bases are TGCAGTGCTAGAGATTGGACAGGGAAGGAGACCCAGTACTTC.

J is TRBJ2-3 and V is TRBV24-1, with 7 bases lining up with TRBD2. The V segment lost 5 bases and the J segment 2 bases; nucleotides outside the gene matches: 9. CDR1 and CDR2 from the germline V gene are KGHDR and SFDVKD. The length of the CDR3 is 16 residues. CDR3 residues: CATSGSGTALTDTQYF. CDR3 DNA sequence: TGTGCCACCAGTGGGAGCGGGACGGCCCTCACAGATACGCAGTATTTT.